A single sample gave rise to the 23 T cell receptor beta chains below, sequenced in a study of CD8 T cells in ankylosing spondylitis. TCRdb passed the 5' RACE reads through MiXCR, listing each CDR3 protein once. The table lists roughly 130,000 distinct CDR3 sequences, about 13% of them singletons, with around 3% in the top ten. Sequenced material: blood, either unsorted or a sorted T cell fraction (not recorded which). These TCRs come from a female donor with ankylosing spondylitis or in good health (not recorded which).

This clonotype was counted at least ten times. This sequence joins TRBV27 and TRBJ2-7; D is unclear. This CDR3 comprises 16 residues. Germline CDR1 reads MNHEY; CDR2 reads SMNVEV (reference sequence). Trimming left V 5 bases short and J 1 base short, with 18 bases between. CDR3 region: CASSPSASPRSYEQYF. The CDR3 bases are TGTGCCAGCAGTCCCTCGGCCAGTCCCAGGTCCTACGAGCAGTACTTC.

At least ten counts were recorded for this clonotype. The chain is built from TRBV29-1 and TRBJ1-1; a possible D gene is TRBD1 (5 bases). The germline gives CDR1 SQVTM, CDR2 ANQGSEA. The CDR3 consists of 13 residues. Trimming stripped 6 bases from V and 0 bases from J, with 11 bases between. The CDR3 is CSVLGPMNTEAFF. The CDR3 DNA reads TGCAGCGTCCTGGGACCGATGAACACTGAAGCTTTCTTT. Based on the CDR3 plus reference TRBV29-1 and TRBJ1-1, the full variable domain is SAVISQKPSRDICQRGTSLTIQCQVDSQVTMMFWYRQQPGQSLTLIATANQGSEATYESGFVIDKFPISRPNLTFSTLTVSNMSPEDSSIYLCSVLGPMNTEAFFGQGTRLTVV.

This clonotype was counted at least ten times. CDR3: CASSDDASGSGELFF. DNA for the CDR3: TGTGCCAGCAGTGATGACGCTAGCGGCTCCGGGGAGCTGTTTTTT. The chain couples TRBV6-4 to TRBJ2-2, with 7 bases that match TRBD2. V was pared by 3 bases and J by 6 bases, with 7 bases of the junction left unmatched. The CDR3 consists of 15 residues. The germline V gene encodes CDR1 MRHNA and CDR2 SNTAGT.

This clonotype appeared a few times. The chain combines TRBV12-3 or TRBV12-4 with TRBJ2-1; D gene uncertain. V was pared by 7 bases and J by 8 bases, with 18 bases between. The CDR3 runs to 14 residues. CDR3 in amino acids: CASILMGGVDEQFF. The DNA for the CDR3 is TGTGCCAGCATCCTTATGGGCGGCGTCGATGAGCAGTTCTTC.

This clonotype has ten or more counts. CDR3 residues: CASSLVLSAQYF. The CDR3 bases are TGTGCCAGCAGTTTGGTCCTCTCTGCGCAGTATTTT. The J gene is TRBJ2-3, the V gene TRBV28, with D unclear. Between the trimmed V and J ends, which lost 3 bases and 10 bases, there was a span of 11 bases. Germline values: CDR1 MDHEN, CDR2 SYDVKM. CDR3 length: 12 amino acids.

This clonotype was counted a few times. This chain joins TRBV15 and TRBJ2-3; 12 bases agree with TRBD1. The junction had 8 bases not matched to a gene; V was cut back by 4 bases and J by 3 bases. The CDR3 spans 17 residues. Germline lookup yields CDR1 LNHNV and CDR2 YYDKDF (reference sequence). Here the CDR3 DNA reads TGTGCCACCAGCAAAAACCGGGACAGGGGGCAAACAGATACGCAGTATTTT. It specifies CATSKNRDRGQTDTQYF.

This clonotype was recorded a few times. A clone one base away is much larger, so this may be a read error. The genes are TRBV20-1 and TRBJ1-1; 7 nucleotides align to TRBD1. In germline, CDR1 is DFQATT, CDR2 SNEGSKA (reference sequence). The CDR3 spans 11 residues. Losses at the gene ends were 3 bases for V and 13 bases for J; bases not matched to a gene: 8. DNA for the CDR3: TGCAGTGCTAGGCTACAGGGGTGGGGTTTCTTT. Translated: CSARLQGWGFF.

This clonotype was picked up many times. This sequence joins TRBV7-9 and TRBJ2-5; 9 bases are a match to TRBD1. This CDR3 has 14 amino acids. Germline loops: CDR1 SEHNR, CDR2 FQNEAQ (reference sequence). V lost 4 bases to trimming and J lost 0 bases; unmatched junction nucleotides: 0. CDR3 loop: CASSWDRDQETQYF. The CDR3 DNA reads as TGTGCCAGCAGCTGGGACAGGGACCAAGAGACCCAGTACTTC.

This clonotype was detected only a few times. The CDR3 is CASSAYTSGITDTQYF. The DNA for the CDR3 is TGTGCCAGTAGTGCATATACTAGCGGCATCACAGATACGCAGTATTTT. The chain employs TRBV19 and TRBJ2-3; 8 nucleotides match TRBD2. Germline assignment: CDR1 LNHDA and CDR2 SQIVND (reference sequence). V was pared by 5 bases and J by 2 bases, with 9 bases of the junction left unmatched. The CDR3 runs 16 residues.

This clonotype was observed many times. The V and J genes are TRBV25-1 and TRBJ1-5; a possible D gene is TRBD1 (5 bases). CDR3 length: 13 residues. Germline V lookup: CDR1 MGHDK, CDR2 SYGVNS. The germline V and J ends were trimmed by 8 bases and 4 bases, with 12 bases remaining between them. CDR3 DNA sequence: TGTGCCAGCCTGCGAGGGACGAATCAGCCCCAGCATTTT. Translation: CASLRGTNQPQHF.

This clonotype was detected many times. The gene calls are TRBV5-1 and TRBJ1-2; a possible D gene is TRBD1 (5 bases). V was pared by 0 bases and J by 4 bases, with 10 bases between. Germline V lookup: CDR1 SGHRS, CDR2 YFSETQ. The CDR3 has 14 residues. This CDR3 is CASSLDGGGYGYTF. The CDR3 DNA sequence: TGCGCCAGCAGCTTGGATGGGGGAGGCTATGGCTACACCTTC.

The J gene is TRBJ2-3, the V gene TRBV13; D not certain. The CDR3 totals 13 residues. The germline V gene has CDR1 PRHDT and CDR2 FYEKMQ (reference sequence). V was cut by 5 bases and J by 0 bases, with 6 bases left in between. The CDR3, as DNA: TGTGCCAGCAGCGACACTAGCACAGATACGCAGTATTTT. Its translation: CASSDTSTDTQYF.

Many counts were recorded for this clonotype. The V gene is TRBV7-8, the J gene TRBJ1-1, with TRBD1 as a possible D gene (5 bases). CDR1 is SGHVS, CDR2 FQNEAQ, per germline. The CDR3 is made up of 14 amino acids. The ends were cut back, 5 bases at V and 1 base at J, with 11 bases in the middle. CDR3 sequence: CASSVYGGNTEAFF. CDR3 coding DNA: TGTGCCAGCAGCGTCTACGGGGGGAACACTGAAGCTTTCTTT.

This clonotype was seen repeatedly, ten times or more. The rearrangement uses TRBV29-1 and TRBJ1-1; 8 bases align to TRBD1. The CDR3 is 13 residues long. Germline assignment: CDR1 SQVTM and CDR2 ANQGSEA. The V and J ends lost 3 bases and 3 bases, in that order; junction bases with no gene match: 3. The CDR3 DNA reads as TGCAGCGTTGAGGACAGGGAGGACACTGAAGCTTTCTTT. Its protein is CSVEDREDTEAFF.

As to this clonotype: Just one base apart from a much larger clone, this may be a read error. The CDR3 protein is CVSSEGLPSTDTQYF. CDR3 nucleotide sequence: TGTGTCAGCAGCGAGGGACTGCCGAGCACAGATACGCAGTATTTT. The chain has TRBV7-9 and TRBJ2-3; a weak D match, TRBD2 (6 bases). The V gene's germline CDR1 is SEHNR and CDR2 FQNEAQ (reference sequence). This CDR3 region has 15 residues.

The table lists this clonotype with many counts. V usage is TRBV12-3 or TRBV12-4 and J usage is TRBJ1-1; D unresolved. The CDR3 runs to 11 residues. V was pared by 7 bases and J by 3 bases, with 6 bases between. CDR3 region: CASTGYTEAFF. The CDR3 DNA reads TGTGCCAGCACGGGCTACACTGAAGCTTTCTTT.

This clonotype showed up just a few times. The chain carries TRBV24-1 and TRBJ2-1; D is ambiguous. Per the germline V gene, CDR1 is KGHDR and CDR2 is SFDVKD. The CDR3 length is 12 residues. Between the trimmed V and J ends, which lost 9 bases and 5 bases, there was a span of 10 bases. CDR3 region: CATSSRDNEQFF. In DNA, the CDR3 is TGTGCCACCTCCTCAAGAGACAATGAGCAGTTCTTC.

About this clonotype: A much larger clone sits a single nucleotide away, making a read error possible. The genes are TRBV12-3 or TRBV12-4 and TRBJ2-6; perhaps TRBD1 as D (5 bases). This CDR3 is built from 15 residues. The CDR3 sequence: CASSFLLSGANVPTF. CDR3 sequence (DNA): TGTGCCAGCAGTTTTCTGCTAAGTGGGGCCAACGTCCCGACTTTC.

This clonotype turned up a few times. The rearrangement joins TRBV10-3 to TRBJ2-3, with D maybe TRBD1 (6 bases). V lost 0 bases, J lost 3 bases, and 16 bases lay in between. This CDR3 has 17 amino acids. The germline gives CDR1 ENHRY, CDR2 SYGVKD. Here the CDR3 DNA reads TGTGCCATCAGTGAGTCGATTGGGGGCCTAGGGACAGATACGCAGTATTTT. It translates to CAISESIGGLGTDTQYF.

Details on this clonotype: A much more abundant neighbour one base away suggests this may be a read error. The rearrangement uses TRBV10-3 and TRBJ1-1, with TRBD1 identical over 8 bases. CDR1 and CDR2 from the germline V gene are ENHRY and SYGVKD. There are 13 residues in the CDR3. The CDR3 here is CTISGQGGTEAFF. In nucleotides, the CDR3 is TGTACCATCAGCGGACAGGGAGGGACTGAAGCTTTCTTT.

The chain combines TRBV2 with TRBJ2-5; D assignment may be TRBD1 or TRBD2 (5 bases each). V lost 6 bases to trimming and J lost 3 bases, with 17 bases between them. This CDR3 has 15 residues. Germline V lookup: CDR1 SNHLY, CDR2 FYNNEI. Here the CDR3 reads CASRDSGTTKETQYF. The DNA of the CDR3 is TGTGCCAGCAGGGACTCCGGGACCACGAAAGAGACCCAGTACTTC.

This clonotype was recorded many times. The rearrangement uses TRBV6-6 and TRBJ2-1; D uncertain. This CDR3 comprises 11 residues. Trimming stripped 6 bases from V and 5 bases from J, with 5 bases between. The germline CDR1 and CDR2 sequences are MNHNY and SVGAGI (reference sequence). The CDR3 coding sequence is TGTGCCAGCAGGCTGAACAATGAGCAGTTCTTC. It codes for CASRLNNEQFF.

This clonotype has at least ten counts. This chain joins TRBV24-1 and TRBJ2-3, with 8 positions matching TRBD2. The germline gives CDR1 KGHDR, CDR2 SFDVKD. The J segment lost 2 bases and the V segment lost 4 bases, leaving 4 bases of the junction unmatched. CDR3 length equals 15 residues. The CDR3 sequence: CATSENSGDTDTQYF. CDR3 DNA: TGTGCCACCAGTGAGAATAGCGGGGACACAGATACGCAGTATTTT.